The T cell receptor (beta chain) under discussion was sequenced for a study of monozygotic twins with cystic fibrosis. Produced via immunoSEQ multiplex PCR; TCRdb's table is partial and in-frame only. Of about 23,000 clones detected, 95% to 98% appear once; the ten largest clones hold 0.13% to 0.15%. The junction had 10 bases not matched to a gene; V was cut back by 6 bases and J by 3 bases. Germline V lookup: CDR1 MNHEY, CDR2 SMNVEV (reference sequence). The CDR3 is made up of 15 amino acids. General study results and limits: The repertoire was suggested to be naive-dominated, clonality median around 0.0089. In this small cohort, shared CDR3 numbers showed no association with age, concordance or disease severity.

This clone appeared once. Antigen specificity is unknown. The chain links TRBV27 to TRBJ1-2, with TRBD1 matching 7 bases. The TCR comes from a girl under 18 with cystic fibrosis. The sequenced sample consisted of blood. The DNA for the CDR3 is TGTGCCAGCAGCTCCCTGGACAGGAACCACTATGGCTACACCTTC. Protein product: CASSSLDRNHYGYTF.